This passage covers 10 T cell receptor beta chains from one sample sequenced in a study of early T cells in non-severe SARS-CoV-2 infection. MiXCR, applied by TCRdb to the 5' RACE reads, yields one record per CDR3 protein. The table includes some 85,000 distinct CDR3 sequences, about an eighth detected once. Sequences were obtained from whole blood. The origin of the receptors is an adult who was a healthcare worker with PCR-confirmed SARS-CoV-2 infection or an uninfected control (not recorded which).

This chain connects TRBV20-1 to TRBJ1-1; no reliable D call. The germline gives CDR1 DFQATT, CDR2 SNEGSKA (reference sequence). V was trimmed by 3 bases and J by 5 bases, leaving 10 bases between them. CDR3 length equals 12 residues. Here the CDR3 DNA reads TGCAGTGCTAGTTTCGGGGATACTGAAGCTTTCTTT. This sequence encodes CSASFGDTEAFF.

This clonotype was seen more than once but under ten times. This sequence joins TRBV29-1 and TRBJ1-2; TRBD1 might be the D (5 bases). CDR1 is SQVTM and CDR2 is ANQGSEA in the germline V gene. The CDR3 has 15 amino acids. CDR3 bases: TGCACCTCTGGACACCTAACTTTTCCGGACTATGGCTACACCTTC. This sequence encodes CTSGHLTFPDYGYTF.

Turning to this clonotype: Since a much larger clone is just one base distant, this may be a read error. The gene calls are TRBV7-8 and TRBJ1-1, with TRBD1 identical over 7 bases. The length of the CDR3 is 16 residues. The V gene's germline CDR1 is SGHVS and CDR2 FQNEAQ. Here the CDR3 reads CASSSGQLMMNTVAFF. The CDR3 DNA reads TGTGCCAGCAGCTCGGGACAGCTAATGATGAACACTGTAGCTTTCTTT.

This chain connects TRBV11-2 to TRBJ2-2; no reliable D call. This CDR3 is 16 amino acids long. CDR1 and CDR2 from the germline V gene are SGHAT and FQNNGV. The V end was cut by 5 bases, the J end by 1 base, with 14 bases between. Here the CDR3 DNA reads TGTGCCAGCAGCCTCACGACCCTTCTGAACACCGGGGAGCTGTTTTTT. It is translated as CASSLTTLLNTGELFF.

This clonotype was seen repeatedly, ten times or more. The chain links TRBV29-1 to TRBJ2-5; D is unresolved. The V end lost 3 bases, the J end lost 1 base, and 6 bases lay between the germline ends. Germline lookup yields CDR1 SQVTM and CDR2 ANQGSEA. The CDR3 covers 12 residues. In DNA form, the CDR3 reads TGCAGCGTTGATCCCCTCCAAGAGACCCAGTACTTC. Residues: CSVDPLQETQYF.

This chain links TRBV6-5 with TRBJ2-2; the match to TRBD1 covers 12 bases. The V and J ends lost 5 bases and 5 bases, in that order; junction bases with no gene match: 6. This CDR3 is built from 16 residues. Germline-derived CDR1 and CDR2 are MNHEY and SVGAGI. This chain's CDR3 is CASSPGQGAWTGELFF. CDR3 bases: TGTGCCAGCAGTCCGGGACAGGGGGCGTGGACCGGGGAGCTGTTTTTT.

This clonotype showed up just a few times. This chain joins TRBV7-3 and TRBJ2-5; 8 positions match TRBD2. This CDR3 spans 17 amino acids. The ends lost 3 bases at V and 3 bases at J; junction bases unmatched: 12. Germline V gene lookup returns CDR1 SGHTA and CDR2 FQGTGA. CDR3 sequence: CASSLRGAPGAKETQYF. The CDR3 DNA is TGTGCCAGCAGCTTGCGGGGGGCCCCGGGGGCCAAAGAGACCCAGTACTTC. Full variable domain (remainder filled in from reference TRBV7-3 and TRBJ2-5): GAGVSQTPSNKVTEKGKYVELRCDPISGHTALYWYRQSLGQGPEFLIYFQGTGAADDSGLPNDRFFAVRPEGSVSTLKIQRTERGDSAVYLCASSLRGAPGAKETQYFGPGTRLLVL.

The chain is built from TRBV6-5 and TRBJ1-6, with a possible D match to TRBD1 (6 bases). Trimming left V 4 bases short and J 7 bases short, with 14 bases between. The CDR3 is 15 amino acids. In germline, CDR1 is MNHEY, CDR2 SVGAGI. CDR3 in DNA: TGTGCCAGCAGTTTTTCCGGGACACCCAATTCACCCCTCCACTTT. Amino acids: CASSFSGTPNSPLHF.

A few counts support this clonotype. V and J are TRBV20-1 and TRBJ1-4; D remains ambiguous. Trimming stripped 3 bases from V and 7 bases from J, with 18 bases between. In germline, CDR1 is DFQATT, CDR2 SNEGSKA (reference sequence). The CDR3 spans 15 residues. The CDR3 loop is CSARSIRQEGEKLFF. The CDR3 nucleotides are TGCAGTGCTAGGTCCATCCGGCAGGAGGGTGAAAAACTGTTTTTT.

The chain has TRBV7-9 and TRBJ2-7; 7 positions agree with TRBD1. The trim removed 5 bases at V and 5 bases at J, leaving 6 bases unmatched. Per germline, CDR1 SEHNR and CDR2 FQNEAQ (reference sequence). CDR3 size: 13 residues. The CDR3 DNA is TGTGCCAGCAGCCCGACAGGGCTGAACGAGCAGTACTTC. This codes for CASSPTGLNEQYF.